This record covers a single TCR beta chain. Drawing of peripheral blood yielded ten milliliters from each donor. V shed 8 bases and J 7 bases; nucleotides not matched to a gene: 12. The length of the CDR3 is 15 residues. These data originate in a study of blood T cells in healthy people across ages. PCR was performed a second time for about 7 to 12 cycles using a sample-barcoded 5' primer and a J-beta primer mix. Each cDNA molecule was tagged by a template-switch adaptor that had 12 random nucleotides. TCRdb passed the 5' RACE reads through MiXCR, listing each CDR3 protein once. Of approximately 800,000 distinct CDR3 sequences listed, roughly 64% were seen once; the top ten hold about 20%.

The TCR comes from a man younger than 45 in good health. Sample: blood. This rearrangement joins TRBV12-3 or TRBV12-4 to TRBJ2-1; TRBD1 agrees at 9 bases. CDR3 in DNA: TGTGCCAGCTCCCCGGATACAGGGGGCCCGAATGAGCAGTTCTTC. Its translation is CASSPDTGGPNEQFF.